Shown below are 21 T cell receptor beta chains from a single sample sequenced in a study of cytomegalovirus exposure and HLA in healthy donors. The PCR was carried out with 60 Vbeta primers and 13 Jbeta primers. The data were produced by immunoSEQ multiplex PCR, yet TCRdb's version contains in-frame clones alone and is incomplete. The table gives 70,000 or so clones; the top ten clones make up roughly 2.3% of it. The sequenced sample was PBMCs. These receptors were collected from a female donor in good health and CMV-seropositive.

The chain carries TRBV28 and TRBJ2-5, with D unclear. V gave up 5 bases and J gave up 0 bases, with 7 bases separating them. The CDR3 extends over 13 amino acids. Per the germline V gene, CDR1 is MDHEN and CDR2 is SYDVKM. Here the CDR3 reads CASSPHNQETQYF. For the CDR3, the DNA is TGTGCCAGCAGTCCCCACAACCAAGAGACCCAGTACTTC.

The J gene is TRBJ2-1, the V gene TRBV4-1, with 9 bases fitting TRBD2. V lost 4 bases, J lost 7 bases, and 23 bases stayed unmatched. The CDR3 is made up of 20 amino acids. CDR1 and CDR2 from the germline V gene are MGHRA and YSYEKL. CDR3 sequence reads: CASSLGWGPSGGNGGNEQFF. In nucleotides, the CDR3 is TGCGCCAGCAGCCTCGGTTGGGGCCCGAGCGGGGGGAACGGCGGGAATGAGCAGTTCTTC.

The chain joins TRBV10-3 to TRBJ1-6, with D tentatively TRBD1 (5 bases). The CDR3 is made up of 15 amino acids. Germline-derived CDR1 and CDR2 are ENHRY and SYGVKD. Trimming pared 6 bases from V and 7 bases from J, leaving 16 bases between. Here the CDR3 reads CAISLTGTENSPLHF. The CDR3 coding sequence is TGTGCCATCAGCCTTACCGGGACTGAAAATTCACCCCTCCACTTT.

In the case of this clone: The same CDR3 also results from other DNA sequences found in this sample. V gene TRBV9 combines with J gene TRBJ1-1, with 9 bases aligning to TRBD1. The CDR3 is made up of 15 amino acids. V lost 3 bases, J lost 4 bases, and 7 bases stayed unmatched. Germline CDR1 SGDLS, CDR2 YYNGEE. For the CDR3, the DNA is TGTGCCAGCAGCGCCCCGGGGGACAGGGTCACTGAAGCTTTCTTT. It is translated as CASSAPGDRVTEAFF.

The rearrangement links TRBV29-1 to TRBJ1-5; 7 bases agree with TRBD1. The trim removed 5 bases at V and 5 bases at J, leaving 9 bases unmatched. The germline V gene has CDR1 SQVTM and CDR2 ANQGSEA. This CDR3 is 14 amino acids long. CDR3 sequence: CSVITQGIDQPQHF. The CDR3 nucleotides read TGCAGCGTTATAACACAGGGGATTGATCAGCCCCAGCATTTT.

The rearrangement uses TRBV9 and TRBJ2-1; D is possibly TRBD1 (6 bases). The CDR3 totals 11 residues. The germline V gene has CDR1 SGDLS and CDR2 YYNGEE. Trimming shortened V by 7 bases and J by 8 bases, and 10 bases separated the two germline ends. The CDR3 bases are TGTGCCAGCGGGGGCACACATGAGCAGTTCTTC. It translates to CASGGTHEQFF.

This chain uses TRBV6-5 with TRBJ1-6; TRBD1 matches at 7 bases. This CDR3 spans 14 amino acids. Germline V lookup: CDR1 MNHEY, CDR2 SVGAGI. Trimming cost V 6 bases and J 9 bases; bases outside gene matches: 8. This CDR3 reads CASRKRDRPSPLHF. The CDR3 nucleotides are TGTGCCAGCAGAAAACGGGACAGACCTTCACCCCTCCACTTT.

J is TRBJ2-1 and V is TRBV6-1; TRBD2 aligns across 9 bases. The CDR3 length is 17 residues. With 1 base clipped from V and 8 bases from J, the junction kept 12 bases outside the gene matches. Germline loops: CDR1 MNHNS, CDR2 SASEGT. This CDR3 is CASSEVGGAGGPYEQFF. CDR3 nucleotides: TGTGCCAGCAGTGAAGTTGGAGGGGCGGGAGGGCCGTATGAGCAGTTCTTC.

The chain couples TRBV18 to TRBJ1-2; tentative D call: TRBD1 (6 bases). This CDR3 has 17 residues. Germline V gene sequence: CDR1 KGHSH, CDR2 LQKENI. V was pared by 0 bases and J by 4 bases, with 18 bases between. The CDR3 sequence is CASSPPLAQGGAYGYTF. CDR3 sequence (DNA): TGTGCCAGCTCACCACCGTTGGCCCAAGGGGGGGCCTATGGCTACACCTTC.

The chain is built from TRBV6-5 and TRBJ2-1; maybe TRBD2 (6 bases). The CDR3 has 14 amino acids. The germline gives CDR1 MNHEY, CDR2 SVGAGI. With 2 bases removed from V and 8 bases from J, the gap between germline ends came to 13 bases. Here the CDR3 reads CASSYIGTYYEQFF. Written as DNA, the CDR3 is TGTGCCAGCAGTTACATCGGGACTTACTATGAGCAGTTCTTC.

V usage is TRBV2 and J usage is TRBJ1-2, with 8 bases aligning to TRBD1. CDR1 is SNHLY, CDR2 FYNNEI, per germline. With 6 bases clipped from V and 2 bases from J, the junction kept 5 bases outside the gene matches. CDR3 length: 14 residues. The CDR3 nucleotides are TGTGCCAGCAGGGCAGGGGGCTCAAACTATGGCTACACCTTC. Translating gives CASRAGGSNYGYTF.

The chain employs TRBV7-9 and TRBJ2-5; 7 positions match TRBD1. V dropped 5 bases and J dropped 1; count of bases not matched to a gene: 4. The CDR3 consists of 14 residues. The germline gives CDR1 SEHNR, CDR2 FQNEAQ (reference sequence). CDR3: CASSPDRAQETQYF. The CDR3 region has the DNA TGTGCCAGCAGCCCTGACAGGGCCCAAGAGACCCAGTACTTC.

The chain combines TRBV2 with TRBJ2-7; 7 bases agree with TRBD1. The length of the CDR3 is 14 residues. Germline assignment: CDR1 SNHLY and CDR2 FYNNEI. J gave up 6 bases and V 7 bases, and 12 bases lay outside the gene matches. The CDR3 DNA follows: TGTGCCAGCATTCTCCCTGGGACAGTCCTCGAGCAGTACTTC. Residues: CASILPGTVLEQYF.

The rearrangement uses TRBV6-1 and TRBJ1-1; D not certain. The CDR3 contains 16 residues. Looked up from germline, CDR1 is MNHNS and CDR2 is SASEGT. The V end lost 3 bases, the J end lost 0 bases, and 14 bases lay between the germline ends. CDR3 residues: CASSDPSGGMNTEAFF. CDR3 bases: TGTGCCAGCAGTGACCCCTCGGGCGGGATGAACACTGAAGCTTTCTTT.

The chain has TRBV7-2 and TRBJ1-1; TRBD1 matches at 12 bases. Germline V gene sequence: CDR1 SGHTA, CDR2 FQGNSA. Trimming cost V 2 bases and J 0 bases; bases outside gene matches: 7. The CDR3 is 18 amino acids. The CDR3: CASSLIRGQGALNTEAFF. Written as DNA, the CDR3 is TGTGCCAGCAGCTTAATTAGGGGACAGGGGGCACTGAACACTGAAGCTTTCTTT.

This chain links TRBV9 with TRBJ2-1; possibly TRBD2 for D (7 bases). The length of the CDR3 is 16 residues. Between the trimmed V and J ends, which lost 4 bases and 5 bases, there was a span of 19 bases. Germline CDR1 SGDLS, CDR2 YYNGEE. The CDR3 DNA follows: TGTGCCAGCAGCACCTTAGGGGGACTATCCGACAATGAGCAGTTCTTC. Translating gives CASSTLGGLSDNEQFF.

The chain recombines TRBV9 with TRBJ1-1, with D possibly matching TRBD1 (5 bases). The CDR3 runs 15 residues. Germline values: CDR1 SGDLS, CDR2 YYNGEE. The V and J ends lost 0 bases and 3 bases respectively, with 12 bases between them. The CDR3 sequence is CASSVGWQGYTEAFF. The CDR3 DNA reads TGTGCCAGCAGCGTAGGTTGGCAGGGTTACACTGAAGCTTTCTTT.

The chain has TRBV7-9 and TRBJ2-2; D gene uncertain. Trimming stripped 5 bases from V and 10 bases from J, with 8 bases between. CDR1 and CDR2 (germline): SEHNR, FQNEAQ (reference sequence). The CDR3 is made up of 11 amino acids. CDR3 region: CASSRRVELFF. Here the CDR3 DNA reads TGTGCCAGCAGCCGCCGGGTGGAGCTGTTTTTT.

This chain links TRBV18 with TRBJ1-5, with D tentatively TRBD1 (5 bases). Trimming removed 5 bases from V and 5 bases from J, with 10 bases in between. This CDR3 has 13 amino acids. Germline loops: CDR1 KGHSH, CDR2 LQKENI. Here the CDR3 DNA reads TGTGCCAGCTCATTCACAGGATATCAGCCCCAGCATTTT. Protein product: CASSFTGYQPQHF. Full variable domain (rest looked up from reference TRBV18 and TRBJ1-5): NAGVMQNPRHLVRRRGQEARLRCSPMKGHSHVYWYRQLPEEGLKFMVYLQKENIIDESGMPKERFSAEFPKEGPSILRIQQVVRGDSAAYFCASSFTGYQPQHFGDGTRLSIL.

This chain connects TRBV30 to TRBJ1-1; D may be TRBD1 (6 bases). The germline V gene encodes CDR1 GTSNPN and CDR2 SVGIG (reference sequence). Trimming pared 2 bases from V and 2 bases from J, leaving 9 bases between. This CDR3 comprises 13 residues. The CDR3 sequence: CAWSRQDNTEAFF. In DNA, the CDR3 is TGTGCCTGGAGTCGACAGGATAACACTGAAGCTTTCTTT.

The chain couples TRBV5-6 to TRBJ2-5; D is ambiguous. V was clipped by 0 bases and J by 2 bases, with 5 bases between them. Germline CDR1 and CDR2: SGHDT and YYEEEE. CDR3 length: 13 amino acids. The CDR3 protein is CASSLVLQETQYF. CDR3 DNA sequence: TGTGCCAGCAGCTTGGTCCTTCAAGAGACCCAGTACTTC.